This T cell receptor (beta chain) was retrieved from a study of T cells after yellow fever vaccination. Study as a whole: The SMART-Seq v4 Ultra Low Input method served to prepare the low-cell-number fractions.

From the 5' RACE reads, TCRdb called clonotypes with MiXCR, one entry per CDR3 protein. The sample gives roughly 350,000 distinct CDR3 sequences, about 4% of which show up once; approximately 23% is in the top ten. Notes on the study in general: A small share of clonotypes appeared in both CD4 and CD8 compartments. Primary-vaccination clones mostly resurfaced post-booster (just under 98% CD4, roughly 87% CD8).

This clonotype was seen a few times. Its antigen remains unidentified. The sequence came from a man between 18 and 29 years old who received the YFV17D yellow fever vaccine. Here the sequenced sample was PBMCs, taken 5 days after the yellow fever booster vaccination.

The CDR3 DNA follows: TGTGCCAGCAAGTCAGGGGGCTCTGGAAACACCATATATTTT. Translating gives CASKSGGSGNTIYF. The V call is TRBV7-9, the J call TRBJ1-3; TRBD1 agrees at 7 bases. CDR1 and CDR2 from the germline V gene are SEHNR and FQNEAQ (reference sequence). V lost 7 bases, J lost 0 bases, and 3 bases stayed unmatched. CDR3 length: 14 amino acids. Looking up the rest from reference TRBV7-9 and TRBJ1-3 gives the full variable domain: DTGVSQNPRHKITKRGQNVTFRCDPISEHNRLYWYRQTLGQGPEFLTYFQNEAQLEKSRLLSDRFSAERPKGSFSTLEIQRTEQGDSAMYLCASKSGGSGNTIYFGEGSWLTVV.